Included here is one TCR beta chain sequence, with context. It lacks a known antigen. No clone much larger than this one lies a single base away; base qualities are absent. Samples from volunteer blood donors who had recovered from COVID-19 were contributed by a second Seattle source. Collaborating institutions collected whole blood in K2EDTA tubes following their own protocols. For TCRbeta analysis, collaborators shipped samples in one of three forms: frozen whole blood, isolated PBMCs, or DNA extracted from either of those sample types. TCRbeta CDR3 regions were amplified from genomic DNA using the immunoSEQ Assay, a bias-controlled multiplex PCR. Processing in the source paper ran as follows. Within the assay, amplification of reference gene primers was used to estimate how many nucleated cells each sample contained. Sequence reads were collapsed and filtered to measure the absolute abundance of every unique TCRbeta CDR3 rearrangement. Productive Simpson clonality was computed per sample as the square root of Simpson's diversity index over productive rearrangements. This immuneACCESS table, as held by TCRdb, lists in-frame sequences with V and J called but not all clones. Of the missing ones, under half trace to an unresolved V gene in checked studies; the others have no known cause. For V, J and clone size, that table is used; D and trimming come from the DNA. The sample table holds 280,000 or so clones, of which around 88% were seen once. Over 6% of the sample is held by the ten biggest clonotypes.

Trimmed from V: 5 bases; trimmed from J: 4 bases; junction bases lacking a gene match: 8. The germline V gene (reference sequence) supplies CDR1 SGHNT and CDR2 YYREEE. The cysteine opens and the phenylalanine closes a CDR3 of 16 amino acids. Kept here is only the CDR3 DNA, which spans 48 bases and is read in frame from base 1. This record comes from a study of blood T cell repertoires in COVID-19 (dated by TCRdb to the early 2020s). Concerning the study at large: Samples from collaborators originated in the United States, Italy and Spain and spanned both the acute and convalescent phases of COVID-19. The repertoires were made available in a free public database intended to serve as a resource for research on the immune response to SARS-CoV-2. Samples were obtained from the ongoing ImmuneRACE study (first 160 participants) and from 1,254 subjects provided by 6 global collaborators. HLA class I and class II types, where available, came from metadata supplied by the sample provider rather than from assay-based typing. The dataset comprised deeply sampled blood TCRbeta repertoires from subjects exposed to, actively infected with, or recovered from COVID-19. Nearly every sample came with metadata listing a de-identified subject ID, COVID-19 status, age in years and sex. The material from the prospective study consisted of cDNA or gDNA derived from T cells, B-cell-depleted T cells, or PBMCs. The research as a whole found: Clinical and demographic metadata were provided uncurated, with the amount varying by source and participant.

This TCR was sampled from a woman in her thirties who had recovered from COVID-19. Material for sequencing was peripheral blood. This receptor chain uses TRBV5-4 and TRBJ1-6, with TRBD1 identical over 8 junction bases. The CDR3 corresponds to CASSPNRDRYNSPLHF. The DNA reads TGTGCCAGCAGTCCAAACCGGGACAGGTATAATTCACCCCTCCACTTT.